The 19 T cell receptor beta chains below all came from one sample that was sequenced in a study of cytotoxic CD8 clonotypes in ibrutinib-treated CLL. TCRdb keeps only in-frame clones here, not all; method: immunoSEQ multiplex PCR. The data hold 52,000 or so clones, with approximately 82% observed a single time. The sequenced sample was PBMCs, obtained after 24 months of ibrutinib treatment. Every receptor here comes from a human donor with chronic lymphocytic leukemia.

The chain is built from TRBV6-5 and TRBJ2-7; 7 bases agree with TRBD1. The V and J ends lost 7 bases and 0 bases, in that order; junction bases with no gene match: 3. Germline V gene lookup returns CDR1 MNHEY and CDR2 SVGAGI. The CDR3 is 13 amino acids. DNA for the CDR3: TGTGCCAGCAAGACAGGGAGCTCCTACGAGCAGTACTTC. This encodes CASKTGSSYEQYF.

This clone has more than one count but fewer than ten. The rearrangement uses TRBV27 and TRBJ1-5, with TRBD1 matching 7 bases. The CDR3 runs to 16 residues. The germline V gene encodes CDR1 MNHEY and CDR2 SMNVEV (reference sequence). The J segment lost 3 bases and the V segment lost 6 bases, leaving 11 bases of the junction unmatched. The CDR3 loop is CASRPTTDRVNQPQHF. The CDR3 DNA sequence: TGTGCCAGCAGGCCAACGACCGACAGGGTCAATCAGCCCCAGCATTTT.

This clone was observed a few times. V is TRBV29-1 and J is TRBJ2-1; 9 nucleotides agree with TRBD1. The V gene's germline CDR1 is SQVTM and CDR2 ANQGSEA. V was pared by 4 bases and J by 3 bases, with 4 bases of the junction left unmatched. This CDR3 comprises 14 residues. The CDR3 loop reads CSVGWTGVYNEQFF. The CDR3 coding sequence is TGCAGCGTTGGGTGGACAGGGGTCTACAATGAGCAGTTCTTC.

The chain uses TRBV29-1 and TRBJ2-1, with D unresolved. The CDR3 spans 12 residues. V shed 4 bases and J shed 9 bases, with 13 bases lying between them. The germline gives CDR1 SQVTM, CDR2 ANQGSEA. This CDR3 reads CSVGASPTEQFF. The CDR3 coding sequence is TGCAGCGTTGGGGCATCCCCGACTGAGCAGTTCTTC.

The chain couples TRBV5-1 to TRBJ2-1, with 10 bases fitting TRBD2. Per germline, CDR1 SGHRS and CDR2 YFSETQ. This CDR3 region has 15 residues. V trimming: 1 base; J trimming: 4 bases; junction bases outside the gene matches: 2. In DNA form, the CDR3 reads TGCGCCAGCAGCTTGACGGGACTAGCGTACAATGAGCAGTTCTTC. As protein: CASSLTGLAYNEQFF.

This clone was detected a few times. The chain carries TRBV5-1 and TRBJ2-2, with D unresolved. The V gene lost 0 bases and the J gene lost 2 bases, with 8 bases spanning the gap. CDR3 length equals 15 residues. Germline V CDR1 and CDR2: SGHRS, YFSETQ. The DNA for the CDR3 is TGCGCCAGCAGCTTGGACGGAGCTAACACCGGGGAGCTGTTTTTT. Amino acid sequence: CASSLDGANTGELFF.

The chain employs TRBV7-3 and TRBJ2-3; TRBD2 matches at 7 bases. V was clipped by 4 bases and J by 1 base; unmatched bases: 5. This CDR3 spans 15 amino acids. The germline CDR1 and CDR2 sequences are SGHTA and FQGTGA. Written as DNA, the CDR3 is TGTGCCAGCAGCTACCGCGGGAGTGGCACAGATACGCAGTATTTT. Amino acids: CASSYRGSGTDTQYF.

V gene TRBV7-2 combines with J gene TRBJ2-1, with D tentatively TRBD2 (6 bases). This CDR3 has 16 amino acids. Trimming removed 5 bases from V and 0 bases from J, with 14 bases in between. CDR1 is SGHTA, CDR2 FQGNSA, per germline. This chain's CDR3 is CASSRPAGPSYNEQFF. As DNA, the CDR3 is TGTGCCAGCAGCCGTCCAGCGGGCCCCTCCTACAATGAGCAGTTCTTC.

This sequence joins TRBV2 and TRBJ2-3; 9 nucleotides align to TRBD2. CDR3 length equals 15 residues. Germline CDR1 and CDR2: SNHLY and FYNNEI. With V trimmed by 4 bases and J by 5 bases, 7 bases remained unmatched. DNA of the CDR3: TGTGCCAGCAGTGTGGTAGCGGGAGCGAGAGATACGCAGTATTTT. This translates into CASSVVAGARDTQYF.

This clone was observed once. The rearrangement joins TRBV30 to TRBJ1-4; the match to TRBD1 covers 8 bases. Trimming cost V 8 bases and J 4 bases; bases outside gene matches: 3. The CDR3 consists of 12 residues. The germline V gene has CDR1 GTSNPN and CDR2 SVGIG (reference sequence). The CDR3, as DNA: TGTGCCCGGACAGGGAATAATGAAAAACTGTTTTTT. Translated: CARTGNNEKLFF.

The gene calls are TRBV6-6 and TRBJ2-1; possibly TRBD1 for D (6 bases). In germline, CDR1 is MNHNY, CDR2 SVGAGI (reference sequence). V was clipped by 7 bases and J by 4 bases, with 11 bases between them. This CDR3 has 13 residues. CDR3 in amino acids: CASTRDTYNEQFF. The CDR3 region has the DNA TGTGCCAGCACCCGGGACACTTACAATGAGCAGTTCTTC.

The chain employs TRBV7-3 and TRBJ2-7; 9 bases are a match to TRBD2. Germline V gene sequence: CDR1 SGHTA, CDR2 FQGTGA. With 2 bases clipped from V and 2 bases from J, the junction kept 16 bases outside the gene matches. This CDR3 spans 19 amino acids. CDR3 sequence (DNA): TGTGCCAGCAGCTTATATGGGCAAGCGGGAGGTTCCACTGCCTACGAGCAGTACTTC. This encodes CASSLYGQAGGSTAYEQYF.

The rearrangement uses TRBV7-9 and TRBJ2-1, with TRBD2 identical over 8 bases. V dropped 5 bases and J dropped 7; count of bases not matched to a gene: 16. The germline gives CDR1 SEHNR, CDR2 FQNEAQ (reference sequence). The CDR3 runs to 17 residues. The DNA of the CDR3 is TGTGCCAGCAGCCCCAACCCGGGGAGCGGGAGCGGAAATGAGCAGTTCTTC. Encoded protein: CASSPNPGSGSGNEQFF.

V is TRBV7-2 and J is TRBJ2-1, with a weak D call TRBD2 (6 bases). The germline CDR1 and CDR2 sequences are SGHTA and FQGNSA. CDR3 length equals 14 residues. Between the trimmed V and J ends, which lost 4 bases and 5 bases, there was a span of 12 bases. The CDR3 is CASSSSASDNEQFF. CDR3 nucleotide sequence: TGTGCCAGCAGCTCTAGCGCCTCGGACAATGAGCAGTTCTTC.

The chain is built from TRBV28 and TRBJ1-4; 9 bases are shared with TRBD1. The V segment lost 6 bases and the J segment 5 bases; nucleotides outside the gene matches: 4. Germline CDR1 reads MDHEN; CDR2 reads SYDVKM. CDR3 length equals 14 residues. The DNA of the CDR3 is TGTGCCAGCAGGACCGGGACAGGGAATGAAAAACTGTTTTTT. Protein product: CASRTGTGNEKLFF.

The rearrangement uses TRBV7-2 and TRBJ2-1; 8 bases fit TRBD2. V lost 4 bases to trimming and J lost 9 bases; unmatched junction nucleotides: 17. This CDR3 has 17 residues. In germline, CDR1 is SGHTA, CDR2 FQGNSA. CDR3 amino acids: CASSSPGVAGRSSEQFF. Written as DNA, the CDR3 is TGTGCCAGCAGCTCTCCCGGGGTAGCGGGAAGGTCAAGTGAGCAGTTCTTC.

Only a few counts were recorded for this clone. The chain combines TRBV30 with TRBJ1-1; the D gene is possibly TRBD1 (5 bases). V lost 5 bases and J 5 bases, leaving 18 bases between the germline ends. Germline-derived CDR1 and CDR2 are GTSNPN and SVGIG (reference sequence). CDR3 size: 14 residues. The CDR3 reads CAWQGWSVGTEAFF. The CDR3 DNA reads TGTGCCTGGCAGGGTTGGTCTGTGGGAACTGAAGCTTTCTTT.

The chain uses TRBV9 and TRBJ2-5, with 12 bases aligning to TRBD2. The CDR3 is 15 amino acids. The junction had 5 bases not matched to a gene; V was cut back by 3 bases and J by 5 bases. Per germline, CDR1 SGDLS and CDR2 YYNGEE. The CDR3 DNA is TGTGCCAGCAGCGAGCTAGCGGGAGGGAGGGAGACCCAGTACTTC. Translating it yields CASSELAGGRETQYF.

The table lists this clone with a count of one. The V gene is TRBV25-1, the J gene TRBJ2-7; no firm D call. Deletions cut 3 bases from V and 3 bases from J, with 9 bases between. The germline V gene encodes CDR1 MGHDK and CDR2 SYGVNS. The CDR3 consists of 13 residues. CDR3 bases: TGTGCCAGCAGTGATGGGGTTTTCTACGAGCAGTACTTC. Encoded protein: CASSDGVFYEQYF.